This T cell receptor beta chain came from a study of OX40 agonist ivuxolimab in advanced cancers. Study in general: Patients received the agonistic anti-OX40 (CD134) antibody ivuxolimab. Findings and limits, study-wide: In a subset of nonresponders, normalized T-cell clonal expansion was also low. Relative to CD4+, CD8+ T cells held more expanded clones on average. The work left the antigen specificity of expanded peripheral T cells undetermined.

In the case of this clone: As yet, its antigen is unknown.

Deletions cut 4 bases from V and 0 bases from J, with 8 bases between. Germline loops: CDR1 SGHTA, CDR2 FQGTGA. This CDR3 comprises 14 residues. The method was immunoSEQ multiplex PCR; TCRdb's version includes in-frame clones alone and lacks a portion of them. The sample shows more than 75,000 clones, 84% of them seen only once. The receptor was derived from an adult with an advanced solid tumor such as melanoma, head and neck, liver or kidney cancer. The chain carries TRBV7-3 and TRBJ2-3; D possibly corresponds to TRBD1 (6 bases). The material sequenced was CD4+ or CD8+ T cells sorted from blood, taken in a trial of the OX40 agonist ivuxolimab. CDR3: CASSWGTSTDTQYF. CDR3 coding DNA: TGTGCCAGCAGCTGGGGGACAAGCACAGATACGCAGTATTTT.